This TCR beta chain was identified in a study of molecular identifiers for immune sequencing clone quantification. Germline CDR1 reads SGHTA; CDR2 reads FQGNSA. The CDR3 extends over 14 amino acids. TCRdb fed the PCR reads into MiXCR, producing one record per CDR3 protein. The data contain about 60,000 distinct CDR3 sequences, approximately 18% of them singletons. Points from the study as a whole: Clones that had above 20 RNA copies took up over 97% of effector molecules but under 1% in naive cells. Researchers reportedly could pick up spiked Jurkat TCR RNA from one cell mixed into 1 million or so naive cells.

A CD8+CD4-CCR7+CD45RA+ gate was used to sort naive CD8 T cells. Details on this clonotype: As yet, its antigen is unknown. The junction differs from germline at one of its ends, possibly a read error.

The chain couples TRBV7-2 to TRBJ2-7; D may correspond to TRBD1 or TRBD2 (6 bases each). This receptor was obtained from a human donor in good health. Some libraries in this study had Jurkat cell RNA spiked in. The sequencing sample was made of naive CD8+ T cells from blood, with Jurkat cell RNA spiked in. Subset specified: FACS-sorted CD8+CD4-CCR7+CD45RA+ naive T cells. CDR3 protein: CASSLGGPADGQYF. CDR3 bases: TGTGCCAGTAGCTTAGGGGGGCCAGCGGACGGGCAGTACTTC.